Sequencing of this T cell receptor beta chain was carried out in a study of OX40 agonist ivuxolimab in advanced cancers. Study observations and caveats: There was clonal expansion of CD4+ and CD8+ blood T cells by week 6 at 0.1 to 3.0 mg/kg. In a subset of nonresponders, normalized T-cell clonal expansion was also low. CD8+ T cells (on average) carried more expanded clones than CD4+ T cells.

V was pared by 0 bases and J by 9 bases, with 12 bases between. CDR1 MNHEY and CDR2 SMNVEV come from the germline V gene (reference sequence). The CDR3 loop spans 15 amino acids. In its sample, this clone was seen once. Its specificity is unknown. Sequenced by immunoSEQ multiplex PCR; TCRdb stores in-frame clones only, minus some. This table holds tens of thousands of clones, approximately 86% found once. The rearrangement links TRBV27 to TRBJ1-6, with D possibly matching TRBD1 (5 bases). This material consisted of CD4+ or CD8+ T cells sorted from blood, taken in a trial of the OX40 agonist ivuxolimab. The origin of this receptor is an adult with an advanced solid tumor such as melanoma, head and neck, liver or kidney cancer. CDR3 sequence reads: CASSLSGGSGSPLHF. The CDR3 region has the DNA TGTGCCAGCAGTTTATCGGGGGGGAGTGGTTCACCCCTCCACTTT.